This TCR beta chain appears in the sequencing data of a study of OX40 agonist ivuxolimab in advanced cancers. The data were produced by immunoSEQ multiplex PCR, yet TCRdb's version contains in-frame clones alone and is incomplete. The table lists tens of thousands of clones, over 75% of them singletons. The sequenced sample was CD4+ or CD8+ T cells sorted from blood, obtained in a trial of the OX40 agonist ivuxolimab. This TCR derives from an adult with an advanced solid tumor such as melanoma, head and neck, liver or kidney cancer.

The CDR3 DNA sequence: TGTGCCACCTCCCCAGGGTGGAACACTGAAGCTTTCTTT. It is translated as CATSPGWNTEAFF. The rearrangement uses TRBV28 and TRBJ1-1; D is possibly TRBD1 (5 bases). The CDR3 loop spans 13 amino acids. The germline CDR1 and CDR2 sequences are MDHEN and SYDVKM. The germline V and J ends were trimmed by 10 bases and 1 base, with 13 bases remaining between them.